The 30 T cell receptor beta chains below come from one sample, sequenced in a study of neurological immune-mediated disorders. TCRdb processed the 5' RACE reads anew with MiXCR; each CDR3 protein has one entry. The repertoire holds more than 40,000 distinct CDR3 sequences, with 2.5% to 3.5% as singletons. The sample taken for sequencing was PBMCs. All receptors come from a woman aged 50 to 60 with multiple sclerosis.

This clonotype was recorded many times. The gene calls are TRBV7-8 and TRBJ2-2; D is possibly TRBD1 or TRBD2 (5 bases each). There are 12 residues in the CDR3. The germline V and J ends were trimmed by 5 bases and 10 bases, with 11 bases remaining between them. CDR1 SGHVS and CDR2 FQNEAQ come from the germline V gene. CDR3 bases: TGTGCCAGCAGCGGGGGAGAGCCGGAGCTGTTTTTT. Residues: CASSGGEPELFF.

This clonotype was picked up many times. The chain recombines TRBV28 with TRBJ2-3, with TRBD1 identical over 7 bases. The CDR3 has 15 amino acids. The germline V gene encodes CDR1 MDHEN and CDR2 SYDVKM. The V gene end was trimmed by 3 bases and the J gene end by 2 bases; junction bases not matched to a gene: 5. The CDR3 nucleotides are TGTGCCAGCAGTTTTGAGGGGGCAAACACAGATACGCAGTATTTT. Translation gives CASSFEGANTDTQYF.

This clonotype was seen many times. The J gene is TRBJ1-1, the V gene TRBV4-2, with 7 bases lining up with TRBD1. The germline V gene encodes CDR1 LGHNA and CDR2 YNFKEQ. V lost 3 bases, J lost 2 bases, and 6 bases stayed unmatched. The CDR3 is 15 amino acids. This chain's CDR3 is CASSHRQGRNTEAFF. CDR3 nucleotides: TGTGCCAGCAGCCATCGACAGGGAAGAAACACTGAAGCTTTCTTT.

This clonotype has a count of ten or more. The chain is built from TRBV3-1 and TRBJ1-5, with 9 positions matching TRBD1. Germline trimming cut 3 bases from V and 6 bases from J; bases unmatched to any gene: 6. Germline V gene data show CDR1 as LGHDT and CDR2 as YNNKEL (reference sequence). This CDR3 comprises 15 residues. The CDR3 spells CASSQGTGIGQPQHF. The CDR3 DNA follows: TGTGCCAGCAGCCAGGGGACAGGGATAGGTCAGCCCCAGCATTTT.

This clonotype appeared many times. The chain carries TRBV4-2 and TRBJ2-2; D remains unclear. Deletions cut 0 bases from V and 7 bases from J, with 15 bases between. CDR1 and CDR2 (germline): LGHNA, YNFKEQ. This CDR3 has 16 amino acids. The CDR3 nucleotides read TGTGCCAGCAGCCAAGACCCAAATAGTAGAGACGGGGAGCTGTTTTTT. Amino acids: CASSQDPNSRDGELFF.

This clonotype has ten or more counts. The CDR3 bases are TGTGCCAGCAGTGAATCCGGGACGAACTACAATGAGCAGTTCTTC. This sequence encodes CASSESGTNYNEQFF. The chain combines TRBV7-8 with TRBJ2-1; D is possibly TRBD1 or TRBD2 (5 bases each). The CDR3 sequence is 15 residues long. Trimming cost V 6 bases and J 3 bases, with 15 bases left between them. Germline values: CDR1 SGHVS, CDR2 FQNEAQ.

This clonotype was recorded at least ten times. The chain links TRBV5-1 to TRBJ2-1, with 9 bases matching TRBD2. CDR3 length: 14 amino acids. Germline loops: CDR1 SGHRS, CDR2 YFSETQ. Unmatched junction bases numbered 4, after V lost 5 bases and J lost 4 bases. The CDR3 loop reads CASSLAGEYNEQFF. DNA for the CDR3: TGCGCCAGCAGTTTAGCGGGGGAGTACAATGAGCAGTTCTTC. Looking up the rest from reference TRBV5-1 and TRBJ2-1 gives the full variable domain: KAGVTQTPRYLIKTRGQQVTLSCSPISGHRSVSWYQQTPGQGLQFLFEYFSETQRNKGNFPGRFSGRQFSNSRSEMNVSTLELGDSALYLCASSLAGEYNEQFFGPGTRLTVL.

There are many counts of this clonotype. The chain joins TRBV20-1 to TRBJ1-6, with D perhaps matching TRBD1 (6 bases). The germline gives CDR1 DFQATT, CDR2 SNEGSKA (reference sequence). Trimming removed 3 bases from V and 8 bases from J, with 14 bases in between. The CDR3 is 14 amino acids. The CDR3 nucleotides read TGCAGTGCTAGGGGGGCAGGGGATTATTCACCCCTCCACTTT. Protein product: CSARGAGDYSPLHF.

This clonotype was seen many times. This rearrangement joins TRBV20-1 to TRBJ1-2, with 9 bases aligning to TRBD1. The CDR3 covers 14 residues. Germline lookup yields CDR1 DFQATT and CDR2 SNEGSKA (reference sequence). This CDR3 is CRTGTGQSNYGYTF. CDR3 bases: TGCAGGACCGGGACAGGGCAGTCTAACTATGGCTACACCTTC.

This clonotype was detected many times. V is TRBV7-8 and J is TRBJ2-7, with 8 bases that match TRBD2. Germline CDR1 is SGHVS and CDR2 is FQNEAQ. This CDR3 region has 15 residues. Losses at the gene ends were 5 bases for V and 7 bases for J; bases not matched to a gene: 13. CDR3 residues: CASSRTKGLALEQYF. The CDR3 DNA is TGTGCCAGCAGCCGGACAAAAGGACTAGCTCTTGAGCAGTACTTC.

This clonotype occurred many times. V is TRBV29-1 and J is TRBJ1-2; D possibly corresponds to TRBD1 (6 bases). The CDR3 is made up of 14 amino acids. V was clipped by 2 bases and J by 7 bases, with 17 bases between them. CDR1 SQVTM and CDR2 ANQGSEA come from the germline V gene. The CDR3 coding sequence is TGCAGCGTTGAAAAGGAGGGGGGTCGGGGTGGCTACACCTTC. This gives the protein CSVEKEGGRGGYTF.

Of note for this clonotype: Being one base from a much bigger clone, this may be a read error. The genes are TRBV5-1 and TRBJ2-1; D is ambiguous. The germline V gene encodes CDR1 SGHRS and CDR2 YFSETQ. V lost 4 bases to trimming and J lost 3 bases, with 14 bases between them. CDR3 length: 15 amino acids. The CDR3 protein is CASSRDRPHYNEQFF. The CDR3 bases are TGCGCCAGCAGCCGTGATCGACCGCACTACAATGAGCAGTTCTTC.

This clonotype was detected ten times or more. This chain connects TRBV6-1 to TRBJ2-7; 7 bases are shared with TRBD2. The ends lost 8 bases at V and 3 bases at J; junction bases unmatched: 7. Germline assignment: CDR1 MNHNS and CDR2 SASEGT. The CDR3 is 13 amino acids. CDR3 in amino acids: CASLRGGLYEQYF. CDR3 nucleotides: TGTGCCAGCCTCCGCGGGGGTCTCTACGAGCAGTACTTC.

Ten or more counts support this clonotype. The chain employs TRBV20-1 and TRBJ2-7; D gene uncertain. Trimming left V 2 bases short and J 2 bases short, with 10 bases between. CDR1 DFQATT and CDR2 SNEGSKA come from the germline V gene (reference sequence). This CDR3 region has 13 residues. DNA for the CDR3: TGCAGTGCTAGAACCGTCTGGGCCTACGAGCAGTACTTC. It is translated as CSARTVWAYEQYF.

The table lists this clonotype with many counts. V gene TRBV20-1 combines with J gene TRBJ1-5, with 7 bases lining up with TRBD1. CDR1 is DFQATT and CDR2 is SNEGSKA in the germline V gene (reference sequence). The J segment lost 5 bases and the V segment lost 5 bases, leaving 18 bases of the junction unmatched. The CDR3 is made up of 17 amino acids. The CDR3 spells CSAARPNRGPFDQPQHF. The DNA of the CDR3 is TGCAGTGCTGCCCGGCCTAACAGGGGCCCTTTCGATCAGCCCCAGCATTTT.

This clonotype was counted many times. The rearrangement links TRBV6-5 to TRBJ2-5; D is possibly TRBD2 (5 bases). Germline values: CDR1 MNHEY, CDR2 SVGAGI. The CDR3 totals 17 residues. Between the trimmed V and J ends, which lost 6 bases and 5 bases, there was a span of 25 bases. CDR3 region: CASRRKLGPRNFETQYF. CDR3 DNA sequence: TGTGCCAGCAGGAGGAAACTAGGGCCGAGAAACTTTGAGACCCAGTACTTC.

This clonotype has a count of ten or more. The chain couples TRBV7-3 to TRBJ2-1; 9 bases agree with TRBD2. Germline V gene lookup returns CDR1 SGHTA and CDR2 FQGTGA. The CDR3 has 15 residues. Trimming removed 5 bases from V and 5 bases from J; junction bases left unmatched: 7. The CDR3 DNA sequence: TGTGCCAGCAGCCAAGGACTAGCGAGTAACAATGAGCAGTTCTTC. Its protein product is CASSQGLASNNEQFF.

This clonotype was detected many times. CDR3 region: CASSPLGLAGGLNTDTQYF. In DNA, the CDR3 is TGTGCCAGCAGCCCGCTCGGACTAGCGGGGGGCCTAAACACAGATACGCAGTATTTT. This chain connects TRBV7-2 to TRBJ2-3, with TRBD2 identical over 14 bases. CDR1 SGHTA and CDR2 FQGNSA come from the germline V gene. Trimming at V came to 5 bases and at J to 2 bases, leaving 12 bases not matched to a gene. The CDR3 runs 19 residues.

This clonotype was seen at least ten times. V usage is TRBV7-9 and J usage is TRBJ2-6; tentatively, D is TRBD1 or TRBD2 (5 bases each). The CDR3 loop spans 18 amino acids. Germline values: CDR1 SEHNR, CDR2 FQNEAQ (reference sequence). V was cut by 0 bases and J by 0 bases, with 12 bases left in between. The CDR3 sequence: CASSLAQGRSSGANVLTF. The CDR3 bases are TGTGCCAGCAGCTTAGCTCAGGGACGGAGCTCTGGGGCCAACGTCCTGACTTTC.

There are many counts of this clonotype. CDR3: CASNPGTDTGELFF. The CDR3 nucleotides read TGTGCCAGCAACCCTGGGACAGACACCGGGGAGCTGTTTTTT. The chain combines TRBV6-5 with TRBJ2-2; 7 bases fit TRBD1. The CDR3 runs 14 residues. V lost 7 bases and J lost 3; bases outside the gene matches: 5. The germline gives CDR1 MNHEY, CDR2 SVGAGI.

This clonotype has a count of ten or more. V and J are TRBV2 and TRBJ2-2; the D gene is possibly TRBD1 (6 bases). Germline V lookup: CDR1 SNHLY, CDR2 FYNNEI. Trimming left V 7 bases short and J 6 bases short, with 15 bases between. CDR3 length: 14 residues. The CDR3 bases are TGTGCCAGCACCCCCGACAGGTGGTCCGGGGAGCTGTTTTTT. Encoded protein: CASTPDRWSGELFF.

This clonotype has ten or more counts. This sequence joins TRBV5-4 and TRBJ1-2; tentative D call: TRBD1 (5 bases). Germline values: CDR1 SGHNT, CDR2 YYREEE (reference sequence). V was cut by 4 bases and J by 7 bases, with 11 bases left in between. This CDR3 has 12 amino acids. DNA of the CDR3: TGTGCCAGCAGCAACCGGGACCCTGGCTACACCTTC. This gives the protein CASSNRDPGYTF.

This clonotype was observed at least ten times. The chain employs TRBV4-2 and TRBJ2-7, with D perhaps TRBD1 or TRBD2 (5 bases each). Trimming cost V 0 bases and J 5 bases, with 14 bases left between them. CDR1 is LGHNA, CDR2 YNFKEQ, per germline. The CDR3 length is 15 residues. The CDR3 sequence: CASSQEPPTGHEQYF. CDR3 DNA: TGTGCCAGCAGCCAAGAGCCCCCCACGGGGCACGAGCAGTACTTC.

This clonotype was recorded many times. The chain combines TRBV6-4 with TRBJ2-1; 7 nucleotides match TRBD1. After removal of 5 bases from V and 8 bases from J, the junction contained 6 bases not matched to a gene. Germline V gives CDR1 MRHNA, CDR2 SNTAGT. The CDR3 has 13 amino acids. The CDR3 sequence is CASSKRQGDEQFF. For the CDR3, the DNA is TGTGCCAGCAGTAAACGACAGGGAGATGAGCAGTTCTTC.

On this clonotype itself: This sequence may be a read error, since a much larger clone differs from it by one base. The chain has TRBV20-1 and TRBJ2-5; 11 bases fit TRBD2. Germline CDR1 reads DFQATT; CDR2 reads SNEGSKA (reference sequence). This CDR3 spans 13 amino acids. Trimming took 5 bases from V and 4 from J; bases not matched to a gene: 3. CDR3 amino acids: CSAHSGGAETQYF. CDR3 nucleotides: TGCAGTGCTCATAGCGGGGGGGCAGAGACCCAGTACTTC.

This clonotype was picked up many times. The DNA of the CDR3 is TGTGCCAGCAGTTATCTGGCACAGCAAGAGACCCAGTACTTC. It translates to CASSYLAQQETQYF. This chain joins TRBV6-6 and TRBJ2-5, with D unresolved. V lost 3 bases and J lost 2, with 10 bases in between. CDR3 length: 14 residues. CDR1 is MNHNY and CDR2 is SVGAGI in the germline V gene (reference sequence).

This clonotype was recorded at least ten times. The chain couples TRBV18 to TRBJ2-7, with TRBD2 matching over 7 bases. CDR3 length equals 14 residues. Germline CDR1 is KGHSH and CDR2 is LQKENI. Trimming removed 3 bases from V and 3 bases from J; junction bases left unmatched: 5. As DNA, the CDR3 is TGTGCCAGCTCACCCGGACTAGTCAACTACGAGCAGTACTTC. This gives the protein CASSPGLVNYEQYF.

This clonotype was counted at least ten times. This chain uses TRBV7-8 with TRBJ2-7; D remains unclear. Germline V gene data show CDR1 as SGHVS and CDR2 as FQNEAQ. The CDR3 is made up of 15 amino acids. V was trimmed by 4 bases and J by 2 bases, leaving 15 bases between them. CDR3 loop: CASSYRALIAYEQYF. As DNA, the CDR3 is TGTGCCAGCAGCTACCGGGCCCTGATTGCCTACGAGCAGTACTTC.

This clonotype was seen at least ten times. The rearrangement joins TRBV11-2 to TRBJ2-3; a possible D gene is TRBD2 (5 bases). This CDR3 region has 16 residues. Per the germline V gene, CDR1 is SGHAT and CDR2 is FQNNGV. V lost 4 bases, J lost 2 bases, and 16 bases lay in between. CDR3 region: CASSYSGETHTDTQYF. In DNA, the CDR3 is TGTGCCAGCAGCTATAGTGGGGAGACCCACACAGATACGCAGTATTTT.

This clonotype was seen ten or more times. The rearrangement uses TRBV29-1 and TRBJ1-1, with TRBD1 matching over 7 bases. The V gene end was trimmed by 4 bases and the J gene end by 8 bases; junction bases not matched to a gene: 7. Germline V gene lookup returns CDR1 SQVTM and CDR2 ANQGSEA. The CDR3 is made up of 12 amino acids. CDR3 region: CSVVTGPGEAFF. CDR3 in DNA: TGCAGCGTTGTGACAGGGCCAGGAGAAGCTTTCTTT.